Below, 15 T cell receptor beta chains from the same sample are listed, as sequenced in a study of cytomegalovirus exposure and HLA in healthy donors. The PCR used 60 Vbeta and 13 Jbeta primers. Profiling relied on immunoSEQ multiplex PCR, and the TCRdb table lists in-frame clones only, not all of them. The sample has 85,000 to 100,000 clones; about 90% are singletons. The sequenced sample was PBMCs. These receptors came from a man between 18 and 35 years old in good health and CMV-seronegative.

V and J are TRBV7-9 and TRBJ2-1; TRBD2 matches at 14 bases. This CDR3 has 17 residues. V gave up 7 bases and J gave up 3 bases; unmatched junction bases: 8. Germline-derived CDR1 and CDR2 are SEHNR and FQNEAQ (reference sequence). The CDR3 is CASTEGGLAGDYNEQFF. In DNA, the CDR3 is TGTGCCAGCACCGAGGGGGGACTAGCGGGAGACTACAATGAGCAGTTCTTC.

The rearrangement links TRBV7-9 to TRBJ2-5, with D maybe TRBD2 (5 bases). This CDR3 spans 13 amino acids. Deletions cut 8 bases from V and 0 bases from J, with 10 bases between. Germline values: CDR1 SEHNR, CDR2 FQNEAQ (reference sequence). The CDR3 protein is CASRSGYQETQYF. CDR3 in DNA: TGTGCCAGCCGCAGCGGATACCAAGAGACCCAGTACTTC.

The chain joins TRBV2 to TRBJ2-2; TRBD1 might be the D (5 bases). The V and J ends lost 4 bases and 5 bases respectively, with 11 bases between them. CDR1 is SNHLY and CDR2 is FYNNEI in the germline V gene. This CDR3 spans 14 amino acids. For the CDR3, the DNA is TGTGCCAGCAGTGGTCTAGGGGTTACCGGGGAGCTGTTTTTT. Its translation is CASSGLGVTGELFF.

This clone was observed a single time. V gene TRBV9 combines with J gene TRBJ2-7, with 11 bases that match TRBD2. The CDR3 contains 15 residues. The V and J ends lost 3 bases and 6 bases, in that order; junction bases with no gene match: 8. Looked up from germline, CDR1 is SGDLS and CDR2 is YYNGEE. CDR3 nucleotide sequence: TGTGCCAGCAGCGCCCAACTAGCGGGAGTTGTCGAGCAGTACTTC. This encodes CASSAQLAGVVEQYF.

The V call is TRBV18, the J call TRBJ1-1; 7 bases line up with TRBD1. Germline CDR1 reads KGHSH; CDR2 reads LQKENI. The V and J ends lost 5 bases and 1 base, in that order; junction bases with no gene match: 13. The CDR3 loop spans 17 amino acids. The CDR3 here is CASSSLPGQRRNTEAFF. The DNA of the CDR3 is TGTGCCAGCTCATCACTGCCGGGACAGCGACGGAACACTGAAGCTTTCTTT.

The CDR3 protein is CASSLLGQGTTNEKLFF. The DNA for the CDR3 is TGTGCCAGCTCACTACTGGGACAGGGAACAACTAATGAAAAACTGTTTTTT. The rearrangement joins TRBV18 to TRBJ1-4, with 9 bases fitting TRBD1. The J segment lost 0 bases and the V segment lost 4 bases, leaving 6 bases of the junction unmatched. Germline loops: CDR1 KGHSH, CDR2 LQKENI. This CDR3 comprises 17 residues.

This chain uses TRBV18 with TRBJ2-6, with D perhaps TRBD1 (6 bases). V was trimmed by 5 bases and J by 2 bases, leaving 13 bases between them. The CDR3 runs 16 residues. Looked up from germline, CDR1 is KGHSH and CDR2 is LQKENI. CDR3 in DNA: TGTGCCAGCTCATTACAGCAGGGGACTGGGGCCAACGTCCTGACTTTC. Its translation is CASSLQQGTGANVLTF.

This clone is a singleton in its sample. The chain joins TRBV28 to TRBJ1-1, with TRBD1 matching over 11 bases. This CDR3 comprises 19 residues. V lost 2 bases, J lost 0 bases, and 11 bases stayed unmatched. From germline, CDR1 is MDHEN and CDR2 SYDVKM. CDR3 sequence (DNA): TGTGCCAGCAGTTTAAAGGAAAAGGGACAGGGGGAACTGAACACTGAAGCTTTCTTT. Translated: CASSLKEKGQGELNTEAFF.

The rearrangement uses TRBV7-8 and TRBJ1-5; 7 nucleotides line up with TRBD1. The germline CDR1 and CDR2 sequences are SGHVS and FQNEAQ. The CDR3 has 14 residues. The junction had 6 bases not matched to a gene; V was cut back by 6 bases and J by 4 bases. The CDR3 protein is CASSPGQLNQPQHF. DNA for the CDR3: TGTGCCAGCAGTCCGGGACAGCTTAATCAGCCCCAGCATTTT.

This clone has only one observation. This sequence joins TRBV6-5 and TRBJ1-2, with 8 positions matching TRBD1. Trimming took 1 base from V and 1 from J; bases not matched to a gene: 5. Germline lookup yields CDR1 MNHEY and CDR2 SVGAGI. The length of the CDR3 is 16 residues. DNA for the CDR3: TGTGCCAGCAGTTACTACGGGACAGGCATTAACTATGGCTACACCTTC. This translates into CASSYYGTGINYGYTF.

The chain uses TRBV5-1 and TRBJ2-2, with D maybe TRBD2 (5 bases). V lost 0 bases, J lost 5 bases, and 11 bases lay in between. This CDR3 comprises 15 residues. The V gene's germline CDR1 is SGHRS and CDR2 YFSETQ. The CDR3 sequence is CASSLDLGVTGELFF. As DNA, the CDR3 is TGCGCCAGCAGCTTGGATCTGGGAGTTACCGGGGAGCTGTTTTTT.

The rearrangement joins TRBV18 to TRBJ1-1; perhaps TRBD1 as D (6 bases). V lost 1 base, J lost 1 base, and 16 bases lay in between. The CDR3 is 17 residues long. Germline V gene data show CDR1 as KGHSH and CDR2 as LQKENI. CDR3 sequence reads: CASSPQQGPTGNTEAFF. CDR3 coding DNA: TGTGCCAGCTCACCACAACAGGGCCCTACCGGGAACACTGAAGCTTTCTTT.

This clone was seen once. The J gene is TRBJ2-3, the V gene TRBV12-5; D is possibly TRBD1 (5 bases). The CDR3 sequence is 15 residues long. V lost 3 bases to trimming and J lost 2 bases, with 12 bases between them. Germline-derived CDR1 and CDR2 are LGHNT and FRNRAP. The CDR3 bases are TGTGCTAGTGGTTTTTTTACAGGTTACACAGATACGCAGTATTTT. It yields the protein CASGFFTGYTDTQYF.

The genes are TRBV5-1 and TRBJ1-3; 7 bases agree with TRBD1. Germline V CDR1 and CDR2: SGHRS, YFSETQ. Trimming took 4 bases from V and 4 from J; bases not matched to a gene: 5. The CDR3 runs to 14 residues. The CDR3 loop is CASSPGTVGNTIYF. The CDR3 DNA is TGCGCCAGCAGCCCGGGGACAGTCGGAAACACCATATATTTT.

This chain uses TRBV7-6 with TRBJ2-1, with a weak D call TRBD2 (5 bases). Deletions cut 5 bases from V and 3 bases from J, with 11 bases between. Germline CDR1 reads SGHVS; CDR2 reads FNYEAQ. CDR3 length: 14 amino acids. The CDR3 coding sequence is TGTGCCAGCAGCCCAGGACTGAGCTACAATGAGCAGTTCTTC. Translation: CASSPGLSYNEQFF.